Each of the 17 T cell receptor beta chains below was sequenced from the same sample in a study of regulatory dendritic cells for organ transplantation. Using immunoSEQ multiplex PCR, the repertoire was profiled, and TCRdb retains in-frame clones only, with some absent. This sample has fewer than 25,000 clones; 65% to 90% occur once, and the top ten carry just over 0.25%. Sorted subsets were CFSE-labeled and cultured less than six days with allogeneic dendritic cells. These TCRs are of unknown antigen specificity. Sequencing was performed on naive CD4+ T cells from blood cultured with dendritic cells. The subset denotes: CD45RA+ naive T cells. The receptors stem from a human donor in good health.

The CDR3: CASSNQETQYF. DNA of the CDR3: TGTGCCAGCAGTAACCAAGAGACCCAGTACTTC. J is TRBJ2-5 and V is TRBV6-5; D gene unclear. The CDR3 loop spans 11 amino acids. Germline V CDR1 and CDR2: MNHEY, SVGAGI. Trimming pared 5 bases from V and 0 bases from J, leaving 1 base between.

The genes are TRBV6-1 and TRBJ2-7, with a possible D match to TRBD1 (6 bases). Germline lookup yields CDR1 MNHNS and CDR2 SASEGT. The V gene lost 3 bases and the J gene lost 1 base, with 10 bases spanning the gap. The CDR3 covers 14 residues. The CDR3 region has the DNA TGTGCCAGCAGTGACCCAGGGGCGTCCTACGAGCAGTACTTC. Amino acids: CASSDPGASYEQYF.

The rearrangement uses TRBV4-3 and TRBJ2-1, with a possible D match to TRBD1 (6 bases). Per germline, CDR1 LGHNA and CDR2 YSLEER. The CDR3 runs 15 residues. Trimming shortened V by 4 bases and J by 15 bases, and 25 bases separated the two germline ends. The CDR3 reads CASSPISGGDSSRFF. The CDR3 region has the DNA TGCGCCAGCAGCCCCATTTCTGGGGGCGATTCCAGCAGGTTCTTC.

On this clone: Compared with germline, one end of the junction differs, possibly owing to a read error. The gene calls are TRBV7-7 and TRBJ2-1; D tentatively reads TRBD1 or TRBD2 (5 bases each). Germline V CDR1 and CDR2: SSHAT, FNYEAQ (reference sequence). The CDR3 is made up of 14 amino acids. The CDR3 spells CASSLGPGGNEQFF. The DNA for the CDR3 is TGTGCTAGCAGCTTGGGGCCTGGAGGCAATGAGCAGTTCTTC.

This clone was seen just once. The chain carries TRBV4-2 and TRBJ1-2, with unresolved D. V dropped 1 base and J dropped 7 bases, with 13 bases sitting between them. The germline CDR1 and CDR2 sequences are LGHNA and YNFKEQ. The length of the CDR3 is 14 residues. The CDR3 coding sequence is TGTGCCAGCAGCCAAGTGGGCCAGACTAGTGGCTACACCTTC. Protein sequence: CASSQVGQTSGYTF.

The rearrangement uses TRBV28 and TRBJ2-1; 8 bases fit TRBD2. V lost 5 bases to trimming and J lost 2 bases; unmatched junction nucleotides: 5. Looked up from germline, CDR1 is MDHEN and CDR2 is SYDVKM. This CDR3 contains 15 residues. CDR3 sequence (DNA): TGTGCCAGCAGTCCGCGCGGGGGGCCCTACAATGAGCAGTTCTTC. It is translated as CASSPRGGPYNEQFF. Based on the CDR3 plus reference TRBV28 and TRBJ2-1, the full variable domain is DVKVTQSSRYLVKRTGEKVFLECVQDMDHENMFWYRQDPGLGLRLIYFSYDVKMKEKGDIPEGYSVSREKKERFSLILESASTNQTSMYLCASSPRGGPYNEQFFGPGTRLTVL.

This chain connects TRBV2 to TRBJ2-3; D not certain. V was cut by 8 bases and J by 0 bases, with 12 bases left in between. Germline-derived CDR1 and CDR2 are SNHLY and FYNNEI. The CDR3 consists of 14 residues. The CDR3 nucleotides are TGTGCCAGCCGGATGACTGGGAGCACAGATACGCAGTATTTT. The encoded protein is CASRMTGSTDTQYF.

This chain joins TRBV4-3 and TRBJ2-5; possible D gene TRBD2, 7 bases. The V end was cut by 1 base, the J end by 3 bases, with 15 bases between. Germline V lookup: CDR1 LGHNA, CDR2 YSLEER. This CDR3 is built from 16 residues. The CDR3 region is CASSQGRGALEETQYF. In nucleotides, the CDR3 is TGCGCCAGCAGCCAAGGTCGGGGGGCCTTGGAAGAGACCCAGTACTTC.

The chain links TRBV5-4 to TRBJ2-2, with D perhaps TRBD2 (6 bases). Trimming left V 3 bases short and J 8 bases short, with 17 bases between. The CDR3 extends over 15 amino acids. The V gene's germline CDR1 is SGHNT and CDR2 YYREEE (reference sequence). The DNA for the CDR3 is TGTGCCAGCAGCTCCTTTCCGGGGGAAGGGGGGGAGCTGTTTTTT. This encodes CASSSFPGEGGELFF.

This chain links TRBV6-5 with TRBJ2-7, with 9 bases that match TRBD1. Germline V lookup: CDR1 MNHEY, CDR2 SVGAGI. V lost 7 bases to trimming and J lost 5 bases; unmatched junction nucleotides: 6. The CDR3 is made up of 13 amino acids. The CDR3 coding sequence is TGTGCCAGCACCCGGACAGGGGACCACGAGCAGTACTTC. As protein: CASTRTGDHEQYF.

This chain joins TRBV4-3 and TRBJ1-6, with 10 bases matching TRBD1. V was clipped by 0 bases and J by 4 bases; unmatched bases: 9. Germline V gene lookup returns CDR1 LGHNA and CDR2 YSLEER. The CDR3 length is 19 residues. CDR3 in DNA: TGCGCCAGCAGCCAAGAAAGTCGGACAGGGGGAGGATATAATTCACCCCTCCACTTT. Translated: CASSQESRTGGGYNSPLHF.

The CDR3 reads CASSWTGVNQPQHF. In DNA, the CDR3 is TGTGCCAGCTCATGGACAGGGGTGAATCAGCCCCAGCATTTT. The V gene is TRBV18, the J gene TRBJ1-5; 9 bases line up with TRBD1. Trimming cost V 5 bases and J 4 bases; bases outside gene matches: 3. Germline lookup yields CDR1 KGHSH and CDR2 LQKENI. The CDR3 covers 14 residues.

This clone was seen only once. The chain is built from TRBV15 and TRBJ1-1; a possible D gene is TRBD1 (5 bases). V was trimmed by 4 bases and J by 4 bases, leaving 19 bases between them. The CDR3 sequence is 16 residues long. Germline loops: CDR1 LNHNV, CDR2 YYDKDF (reference sequence). In DNA, the CDR3 is TGTGCCACCAGCATTAGAGGGAGGGGAAGGGGCACTGAAGCTTTCTTT. As protein: CATSIRGRGRGTEAFF.

The chain is built from TRBV18 and TRBJ1-1; TRBD1 aligns across 8 bases. The CDR3 covers 14 residues. Losses at the gene ends were 4 bases for V and 5 bases for J; bases not matched to a gene: 6. CDR1 KGHSH and CDR2 LQKENI come from the germline V gene. CDR3 sequence: CASSLGRGPTEAFF. The CDR3 DNA is TGTGCCAGCTCACTCGGCAGGGGGCCTACTGAAGCTTTCTTT.

The chain couples TRBV11-3 to TRBJ2-3; unclear D gene. Germline CDR1 and CDR2: SGHNT and YENEEA. CDR3 length: 13 amino acids. The V end was cut by 8 bases, the J end by 3 bases, with 12 bases between. CDR3 coding DNA: TGTGCCAGCGGGGTGGGGAATACAGATACGCAGTATTTT. Its translation is CASGVGNTDTQYF.

V is TRBV6-6 and J is TRBJ2-2, with 10 bases aligning to TRBD2. Trimming cost V 5 bases and J 1 base; bases outside gene matches: 4. Per germline, CDR1 MNHNY and CDR2 SVGAGI (reference sequence). This CDR3 contains 16 residues. CDR3 sequence (DNA): TGTGCCAGCAGTCCGTTAGCGGGAGGGAACACCGGGGAGCTGTTTTTT. Its translation is CASSPLAGGNTGELFF.

J is TRBJ2-1 and V is TRBV11-2, with 9 nucleotides matching TRBD2. V lost 5 bases to trimming and J lost 7 bases; unmatched junction nucleotides: 12. The CDR3 consists of 16 residues. CDR1 and CDR2 (germline): SGHAT, FQNNGV. CDR3 sequence reads: CASSRTGASGANEQFF. As DNA, the CDR3 is TGTGCCAGCAGCCGTACGGGGGCTAGCGGGGCGAATGAGCAGTTCTTC.